Given below is one TCR beta chain in context. Deletions cut 4 bases from V and 4 bases from J, with 14 bases between. Germline-derived CDR1 and CDR2 are SGHRS and YFSETQ. The CDR3 covers 14 residues. The data are from a study of T cell responses to AZD1222 COVID-19 vaccine. The table came from immunoSEQ multiplex PCR; TCRdb's copy has only in-frame clones and leaves some out. The sample consists of approximately 150,000 clones, around 85% of them appearing once. This clonotype was obtained from an adult who received the AZD1222 COVID-19 vaccine. The rearrangement links TRBV5-1 to TRBJ1-1, with TRBD1 as a possible D gene (6 bases). The specimen comprised peripheral blood, sampled 28 days after the second AZD1222 dose. DNA for the CDR3: TGCGCCAGCAGCGGGCCCGGACAGTTCACTGAAGCTTTCTTT. Protein product: CASSGPGQFTEAFF. The full variable domain, with the rest looked up from reference TRBV5-1 and TRBJ1-1, is KAGVTQTPRYLIKTRGQQVTLSCSPISGHRSVSWYQQTPGQGLQFLFEYFSETQRNKGNFPGRFSGRQFSNSRSEMNVSTLELGDSALYLCASSGPGQFTEAFFGQGTRLTVV.